One T cell receptor beta chain is described in this entry. The antigen is unknown. This specimen belongs to a study of beta chain features in type 1 diabetes. The ends lost 6 bases at V and 3 bases at J; junction bases unmatched: 11. This CDR3 comprises 15 residues. Germline CDR1 reads MDHEN; CDR2 reads SYDVKM. Findings and caveats of the study: Any HLA effect on TCRB rearrangement was left unresolved by small sub-analyses. VDJ junctions sequenced from type 1 diabetes patients showed fewer insertions and more deletions.

All of the isolated RNA was reverse transcribed, so expressed TCRB transcripts were sequenced. The repertoire was sequenced with immunoSEQ multiplex PCR; TCRdb's copy has only in-frame clones and lacks some. The table has 350,000 to 450,000 clones, roughly 15% seen once. The chain uses TRBV28 and TRBJ2-7, with 7 bases fitting TRBD2. Input material: naive CD4+ T cells from blood. The sequence was obtained from a woman younger than 30 in good health. The CDR3 loop is CASSQAPSGGYEQYF. In DNA, the CDR3 is TGTGCCAGCAGCCAGGCCCCTAGCGGAGGCTACGAGCAGTACTTC.